This entry describes one T cell receptor (beta chain). The target antigen is unknown. This sample stems from a study of cytotoxic CD8 clonotypes in ibrutinib-treated CLL. At the level of the study: Partial responses totalled roughly 25 and complete responses 2; after median approximately 74 months, approximately 15 remained remitted and roughly twelve progressed. Study-level results: Upon ibrutinib response clonality rose, and upon progression it fell back toward baseline. Public clonotypes showed up rarely, and on treatment they shrank or held steady.

The CDR3 length is 14 residues. From germline, CDR1 is SNHLY and CDR2 FYNNEI. V dropped 6 bases and J dropped 2; count of bases not matched to a gene: 4. Sequencing used immunoSEQ multiplex PCR; TCRdb keeps in-frame clones, though not all of them. The sample holds about 140,000 clones; approximately 90% are singletons and the top ten take 10% to 13%. This specimen was PBMCs, taken after 12 months of ibrutinib treatment. The receptor was isolated from a human donor with chronic lymphocytic leukemia. This rearrangement joins TRBV2 to TRBJ2-5; 9 nucleotides agree with TRBD2. In nucleotides, the CDR3 is TGTGCCAGCAGCCCGGGACTAGCTCAAGAGACCCAGTACTTC. Its protein product is CASSPGLAQETQYF.